The 10 T cell receptor beta chains reported below all come from one sample, sequenced in a study of cytomegalovirus exposure and HLA in healthy donors. The study ran its PCR with 60 Vbeta and 13 Jbeta primers. Data came from immunoSEQ multiplex PCR; TCRdb stores just in-frame clones and leaves some out. This table has approximately 97,000 clones, around 77% appearing once. The sequencing sample was made of PBMCs. The receptors were gathered from a male donor in good health and CMV-seropositive.

Remarks on this clone: The identical CDR3 is also encoded by other nucleotide sequences in the sample. The gene calls are TRBV7-2 and TRBJ2-5; TRBD1 aligns across 9 bases. V shed 2 bases and J 3 bases; nucleotides not matched to a gene: 1. The length of the CDR3 is 14 residues. Germline assignment: CDR1 SGHTA and CDR2 FQGNSA. CDR3 sequence reads: CASSLWTGEETQYF. The CDR3 DNA reads TGTGCCAGCAGCTTATGGACAGGGGAAGAGACCCAGTACTTC.

The chain has TRBV16 and TRBJ1-4; D gene unclear. The V and J ends lost 1 base and 8 bases respectively, with 14 bases between them. This CDR3 region has 15 residues. Germline V CDR1 and CDR2: KGHSY, FQNENV. CDR3 protein: CASSQYPLWEEKLFF. The CDR3 nucleotides are TGTGCCAGCAGCCAATACCCTCTTTGGGAGGAAAAACTGTTTTTT.

The V call is TRBV5-4, the J call TRBJ1-1; 10 bases fit TRBD1. Trimming at V came to 3 bases and at J to 3 bases, leaving 5 bases not matched to a gene. The CDR3 is made up of 15 amino acids. Germline V gives CDR1 SGHNT, CDR2 YYREEE (reference sequence). The CDR3, as DNA: TGTGCCAGCAGCTCTGGGGACAGGGGTTACACTGAAGCTTTCTTT. Translation gives CASSSGDRGYTEAFF.

In nucleotides, the CDR3 is TGTGCCACTAAATACGGGACAGAGCTTGGCTACACCTTC. Its translation is CATKYGTELGYTF. V is TRBV19 and J is TRBJ1-2; 7 bases map to TRBD1. From germline, CDR1 is LNHDA and CDR2 SQIVND (reference sequence). The V segment lost 10 bases and the J segment 7 bases; nucleotides outside the gene matches: 12. This CDR3 has 13 residues.

The rearrangement uses TRBV4-1 and TRBJ1-1; TRBD1 matches at 9 bases. Germline values: CDR1 MGHRA, CDR2 YSYEKL. This CDR3 is 16 amino acids long. Losses at the gene ends were 1 base for V and 1 base for J; bases not matched to a gene: 4. The CDR3 sequence is CASSQALTGGNTEAFF. In nucleotides, the CDR3 is TGCGCCAGCAGCCAAGCGTTGACAGGGGGGAACACTGAAGCTTTCTTT.

This clone was observed a handful of times. The V gene is TRBV4-3, the J gene TRBJ2-1; D call uncertain. Trimming removed 1 base from V and 10 bases from J, with 11 bases in between. Per germline, CDR1 LGHNA and CDR2 YSLEER. The CDR3 has 13 amino acids. CDR3 nucleotides: TGCGCCAGCAGCCAAGTTTTGGCGACAGAGCAGTTCTTC. Its protein is CASSQVLATEQFF.

The genes are TRBV11-2 and TRBJ2-7; TRBD2 matches at 7 bases. Per germline, CDR1 SGHAT and CDR2 FQNNGV. V shed 1 base and J 0 bases; nucleotides not matched to a gene: 6. This CDR3 contains 16 residues. The chain's CDR3 is CASSLGGLAASYEQYF. In DNA, the CDR3 is TGTGCCAGCAGCTTAGGAGGGCTAGCGGCCTCCTACGAGCAGTACTTC.

V and J are TRBV18 and TRBJ2-3; possible D gene TRBD2, 6 bases. The V gene's germline CDR1 is KGHSH and CDR2 LQKENI. V gave up 0 bases and J gave up 0 bases, with 13 bases separating them. This CDR3 has 17 amino acids. CDR3 DNA sequence: TGTGCCAGCTCACCACCGGGGATTAGCGGAAGCACAGATACGCAGTATTTT. Protein product: CASSPPGISGSTDTQYF.

The chain couples TRBV2 to TRBJ1-2, with D perhaps matching TRBD1 (6 bases). V was pared by 7 bases and J by 4 bases, with 22 bases between. Germline loops: CDR1 SNHLY, CDR2 FYNNEI. This CDR3 has 16 amino acids. The CDR3 DNA sequence: TGTGCCAGCACTCCACTCCCGGGGGGCGCAGGCTATGGCTACACCTTC. This sequence encodes CASTPLPGGAGYGYTF. Combining the CDR3 with reference TRBV2 and TRBJ1-2 gives the whole variable domain EPEVTQTPSHQVTQMGQEVILRCVPISNHLYFYWYRQILGQKVEFLVSFYNNEISEKSEIFDDQFSVERPDGSNFTLKIRSTKLEDSAMYFCASTPLPGGAGYGYTFGSGTRLTVV.

As concerns this clone: The germline gene is not matched at one end of the junction; a read error may be the cause. V usage is TRBV15 and J usage is TRBJ2-7, with TRBD2 matching over 7 bases. This CDR3 contains 13 residues. The V gene's germline CDR1 is LNHNV and CDR2 YYDKDF (reference sequence). The DNA for the CDR3 is TGTGCCACCAGCAAGACTAGCTCCTACGAGCAGCACTTC. Protein product: CATSKTSSYEQHF.